This paragraph reports one T cell receptor (beta chain). Other DNA sequences in the sample encode the same CDR3. This sample is drawn from a study of beta chain features in type 1 diabetes. Every participating donor gave one draw, a heparinised blood sample averaging around 120 mL. V was pared by 6 bases and J by 1 base, with 9 bases between. The length of the CDR3 is 12 residues. The germline V gene encodes CDR1 SQVTM and CDR2 ANQGSEA. Expressed TCRB transcripts were sequenced, since all the RNA that had been isolated was reverse transcribed. Here immunoSEQ multiplex PCR was the method, and the copy in TCRdb shows in-frame clones only, minus some. The sample lists under 800,000 clones, around a sixth occurring once.

The receptor was derived from a man aged 18 to 35 in good health. This rearrangement joins TRBV29-1 to TRBJ1-1; possibly TRBD1 for D (6 bases). Sequencing used naive CD4+ T cells from blood. CDR3 sequence: CSVGQTNTEAFF. The CDR3 DNA reads as TGCAGCGTCGGACAGACGAACACTGAAGCTTTCTTT.